This TCR beta chain stems from a study of T cell repertoires in cytomegalovirus infection. Study in general: An indication of both CMV infection and matching HLA type came from public TCR beta signatures. Regarding the study as a whole: Ex vivo responses were dominated by HLA-C-restricted CMV-specific TCR beta clonotypes. CMV carriers having the relevant HLA were flagged by cumulative public TCR beta family frequency.

Comments on this clonotype: As yet, its antigen is unknown.

V dropped 7 bases and J dropped 5; count of bases not matched to a gene: 9. Germline CDR1 MDHEN, CDR2 SYDVKM. This CDR3 region has 17 residues. TCRdb reanalysed the reads using MiXCR and keeps one entry per CDR3 protein. The sample has some 700,000 distinct CDR3 sequences; roughly 36% are singletons. This clonotype was obtained from a human donor in good health (CMV status not recorded). Some clones in this sample may be carry-over from other donors' samples. Source material: PBMCs. V gene TRBV28 combines with J gene TRBJ2-3; TRBD2 agrees at 16 bases. The CDR3 reads CASTVGGLAGGGDTQYF. CDR3 bases: TGTGCCAGCACCGTCGGGGGACTAGCGGGAGGGGGAGATACGCAGTATTTT.